A single sample gave rise to the 14 T cell receptor beta chains below, sequenced in a study of shared clonotypes between healthy human individuals. Clones were sequenced by immunoSEQ multiplex PCR, and TCRdb holds only the in-frame ones, with some missing. The sample shows about 1.1 million clones, approximately 75% of them seen only once. Material for sequencing was memory CD4+ T cells from PBMCs. As to subset: CD45RA-negative fraction. These receptors came from a man aged 18 to 29 in good health. Some clones in this sample may be carry-over from other donors' samples.

The chain employs TRBV6-5 and TRBJ1-2, with a possible D match to TRBD1 (6 bases). The CDR3 runs 14 residues. Germline V lookup: CDR1 MNHEY, CDR2 SVGAGI. V lost 4 bases to trimming and J lost 8 bases, with 17 bases between them. CDR3 region: CASSFLWGGEGYTF. The CDR3 DNA sequence: TGTGCCAGCAGTTTTCTCTGGGGGGGCGAAGGCTACACCTTC.

This clone was recorded a few times. This rearrangement joins TRBV30 to TRBJ2-1, with 8 bases identical to TRBD2. The V segment lost 1 base and the J segment 3 bases; nucleotides outside the gene matches: 2. The V gene's germline CDR1 is GTSNPN and CDR2 SVGIG (reference sequence). CDR3 length equals 14 residues. CDR3 protein: CAWSAGGGYNEQFF. The CDR3 DNA reads TGTGCCTGGAGTGCGGGAGGGGGCTACAATGAGCAGTTCTTC.

This clone was seen a handful of times. The J gene is TRBJ1-1, the V gene TRBV11-2; D uncertain. The germline V gene has CDR1 SGHAT and CDR2 FQNNGV. This CDR3 contains 13 residues. V shed 5 bases and J shed 7 bases, with 14 bases lying between them. The CDR3 DNA reads as TGTGCCAGCAGCAAAACGACTGGAATTGAAGCTTTCTTT. It yields the protein CASSKTTGIEAFF.

The chain links TRBV7-9 to TRBJ1-5, with 8 bases that match TRBD1. The CDR3 totals 14 residues. Germline V gene lookup returns CDR1 SEHNR and CDR2 FQNEAQ (reference sequence). Trimming cost V 5 bases and J 3 bases; bases outside gene matches: 3. The CDR3 DNA reads as TGTGCCAGCAGCACGGACAGGGTCAATCAGCCCCAGCATTTT. Translation: CASSTDRVNQPQHF.

The chain joins TRBV6-6 to TRBJ2-7, with 8 bases matching TRBD2. Trimming removed 2 bases from V and 5 bases from J; junction bases left unmatched: 5. The CDR3 extends over 14 amino acids. Germline assignment: CDR1 MNHNY and CDR2 SVGAGI (reference sequence). CDR3: CASSYPGLADEQYF. DNA of the CDR3: TGTGCCAGCAGTTACCCTGGACTAGCCGACGAGCAGTACTTC.

This clone was counted a single time. This rearrangement joins TRBV6-1 to TRBJ1-3, with D uncertain. Germline lookup yields CDR1 MNHNS and CDR2 SASEGT. The CDR3 totals 15 residues. The ends were cut back, 3 bases at V and 4 bases at J, with 13 bases in the middle. The DNA of the CDR3 is TGTGCCAGCAGTGAGCAGCCTACCACCGGAAACACCATATATTTT. The encoded protein is CASSEQPTTGNTIYF.

The J gene is TRBJ2-6, the V gene TRBV19; 7 nucleotides line up with TRBD1. This CDR3 is 18 amino acids long. CDR1 and CDR2 from the germline V gene are LNHDA and SQIVND (reference sequence). The V and J ends lost 7 bases and 2 bases, in that order; junction bases with no gene match: 14. CDR3 sequence (DNA): TGTGCCAGTAACCCAACGGGTCAGGGGGTTCCTGGGGCCAACGTCCTGACTTTC. Its translation is CASNPTGQGVPGANVLTF. Supplemented by reference TRBV19 and TRBJ2-6, the full variable domain reads DGGITQSPKYLFRKEGQNVTLSCEQNLNHDAMYWYRQDPGQGLRLIYYSQIVNDFQKGDIAEGYSVSREKKESFPLTVTSAQKNPTAFYLCASNPTGQGVPGANVLTFGAGSRLTVL.

The chain couples TRBV10-3 to TRBJ2-7; D tentatively reads TRBD1 or TRBD2 (7 bases each). From germline, CDR1 is ENHRY and CDR2 SYGVKD. The CDR3 is 14 residues long. V was pared by 6 bases and J by 1 base, with 13 bases between. CDR3 protein: CAISSGTVSYEQYF. The CDR3 DNA sequence: TGTGCCATCAGCAGCGGGACAGTGTCCTACGAGCAGTACTTC.

Only a few counts were recorded for this clone. The chain carries TRBV5-6 and TRBJ1-1; D not resolved. The CDR3 loop spans 12 amino acids. Deletions cut 2 bases from V and 9 bases from J, with 11 bases between. The germline gives CDR1 SGHDT, CDR2 YYEEEE. The DNA of the CDR3 is TGTGCCAGCAGCTTATTCCAGCTACAAGCTTTCTTT. It yields the protein CASSLFQLQAFF.

This clone was counted only a few times. The V gene is TRBV5-6, the J gene TRBJ2-5; possible D gene TRBD2, 6 bases. V was cut by 4 bases and J by 5 bases, with 9 bases left in between. From germline, CDR1 is SGHDT and CDR2 YYEEEE. CDR3 length: 12 amino acids. In DNA, the CDR3 is TGTGCCAGCAGCCGGACTATGGAGACCCAGTACTTC. This codes for CASSRTMETQYF.

This chain connects TRBV19 to TRBJ1-1, with 7 positions matching TRBD1. The V segment lost 4 bases and the J segment 4 bases; nucleotides outside the gene matches: 6. Germline assignment: CDR1 LNHDA and CDR2 SQIVND (reference sequence). The CDR3 consists of 14 residues. The CDR3 is CASSNGGGFTEAFF. The CDR3 nucleotides are TGTGCCAGTAGTAATGGAGGGGGCTTCACTGAAGCTTTCTTT.

The gene calls are TRBV9 and TRBJ2-5; the D is unclear. Germline CDR1 is SGDLS and CDR2 is YYNGEE. This CDR3 contains 11 residues. The V end lost 6 bases, the J end lost 3 bases, and 6 bases lay between the germline ends. As DNA, the CDR3 is TGTGCCAGCAACACCGAAGAGACCCAGTACTTC. Residues: CASNTEETQYF.

V usage is TRBV10-1 and J usage is TRBJ2-2, with TRBD2 identical over 14 bases. V lost 8 bases to trimming and J lost 0 bases; unmatched junction nucleotides: 14. The CDR3 is made up of 20 amino acids. Germline CDR1 and CDR2: WNHNN and SYGVQD (reference sequence). CDR3 sequence: CASPRGGGTSGSPNTGELFF. CDR3 coding DNA: TGCGCCAGCCCAAGGGGTGGGGGGACTAGCGGGAGTCCGAACACCGGGGAGCTGTTTTTT.

The V gene is TRBV2, the J gene TRBJ1-1; D gene unclear. From germline, CDR1 is SNHLY and CDR2 FYNNEI. The CDR3 spans 14 residues. V was cut by 4 bases and J by 1 base, with 10 bases left in between. The CDR3 DNA follows: TGTGCCAGCAGTGTGACCCTGGGGAACACTGAAGCTTTCTTT. As protein: CASSVTLGNTEAFF.